The 12 T cell receptor beta chains presented below share a single source sample, sequenced in a study of blood T cell repertoires in COVID-19. Assay used: immunoSEQ multiplex PCR; TCRdb lists only in-frame clones, some missing. The profile shows approximately 270,000 clones, 86% of them singletons. Sequenced: peripheral blood. These receptors were collected from a man in his forties or fifties with active or convalescent COVID-19.

The CDR3 DNA is TGTGCCAGTAGGGGTGGAGCTAACTATGGCTACACCTTC. Residues: CASRGGANYGYTF. The rearrangement links TRBV19 to TRBJ1-2; D is unresolved. The CDR3 contains 13 residues. V was trimmed by 6 bases and J by 0 bases, leaving 8 bases between them. Germline CDR1 is LNHDA and CDR2 is SQIVND (reference sequence).

The V call is TRBV7-9, the J call TRBJ1-6; 9 nucleotides line up with TRBD1. Losses at the gene ends were 3 bases for V and 2 bases for J; bases not matched to a gene: 8. The V gene's germline CDR1 is SEHNR and CDR2 FQNEAQ (reference sequence). This CDR3 contains 18 residues. CDR3 sequence (DNA): TGTGCCAGCAGCTTCGGGACAGGGCTAGGGACCTATAATTCACCCCTCCACTTT. Amino acids: CASSFGTGLGTYNSPLHF.

V and J are TRBV5-6 and TRBJ1-1, with no clear D. The germline CDR1 and CDR2 sequences are SGHDT and YYEEEE. This CDR3 contains 14 residues. V lost 6 bases and J 4 bases, leaving 16 bases between the germline ends. The CDR3, as DNA: TGTGCCAGCATCGGAGCACGGCAGATCACTGAAGCTTTCTTT. Encoded protein: CASIGARQITEAFF.

V gene TRBV15 combines with J gene TRBJ1-6; the D is unclear. Germline values: CDR1 LNHNV, CDR2 YYDKDF (reference sequence). Trimming pared 0 bases from V and 8 bases from J, leaving 20 bases between. CDR3 length equals 18 residues. The CDR3 here is CATSRDLREAGTDSPLHF. CDR3 DNA sequence: TGTGCCACCAGCAGAGATCTCCGTGAGGCGGGCACGGATTCACCCCTCCACTTT.

The rearrangement uses TRBV5-1 and TRBJ1-6; D is uncertain. V was shortened by 0 bases and J by 0 bases, with 7 bases between the two germline ends. The germline V gene has CDR1 SGHRS and CDR2 YFSETQ. This CDR3 is 16 amino acids long. The CDR3 bases are TGCGCCAGCAGCTTGGGTCCTACCTCCTATAATTCACCCCTCCACTTT. Its protein is CASSLGPTSYNSPLHF.

The chain joins TRBV27 to TRBJ2-7; 11 positions match TRBD1. The CDR3 has 12 amino acids. Losses at the gene ends were 7 bases for V and 9 bases for J; bases not matched to a gene: 5. Germline V CDR1 and CDR2: MNHEY, SMNVEV (reference sequence). For the CDR3, the DNA is TGTGCCAGCACCGGGACAGGGGGGAGGCAGTACTTC. It translates to CASTGTGGRQYF.

The CDR3 DNA follows: TGTGCCAGTAGTATAGATCTCTCTAGGACTACCTCCTACGAGCAGTACTTC. Translating gives CASSIDLSRTTSYEQYF. The chain recombines TRBV19 with TRBJ2-7, with a weak D call TRBD2 (6 bases). This CDR3 spans 17 amino acids. Germline V gene lookup returns CDR1 LNHDA and CDR2 SQIVND (reference sequence). V shed 0 bases and J shed 0 bases, with 15 bases lying between them. Full variable domain (missing parts from reference TRBV19 and TRBJ2-7): DGGITQSPKYLFRKEGQNVTLSCEQNLNHDAMYWYRQDPGQGLRLIYYSQIVNDFQKGDIAEGYSVSREKKESFPLTVTSAQKNPTAFYLCASSIDLSRTTSYEQYFGPGTRLTVT.

The chain has TRBV5-6 and TRBJ2-3, with D perhaps matching TRBD1 (6 bases). Germline CDR1 SGHDT, CDR2 YYEEEE. Trimming shortened V by 1 base and J by 2 bases, and 11 bases separated the two germline ends. The CDR3 totals 15 residues. CDR3 loop: CASSLLQGNTDTQYF. In DNA, the CDR3 is TGTGCCAGCAGCTTGTTACAGGGTAACACAGATACGCAGTATTTT.

This clone was picked up one time. The V and J genes are TRBV10-2 and TRBJ2-2, with a weak D call TRBD2 (5 bases). Trimming took off 7 bases at V and 5 bases at J, with 14 bases between the two ends. The V gene's germline CDR1 is WSHSY and CDR2 SAAADI. CDR3 length: 14 residues. The CDR3 is CASNLREGTGELFF. DNA of the CDR3: TGCGCCAGCAATTTGAGGGAAGGGACCGGGGAGCTGTTTTTT.

This clone came up once. The CDR3 DNA is TGTGCCAGCAGCGGGGGCTACCGTGGGACCGGGACTAGCGGGAGACCGACCACAGATACGCAGTATTTT. This encodes CASSGGYRGTGTSGRPTTDTQYF. V and J are TRBV9 and TRBJ2-3; 14 positions agree with TRBD2. The CDR3 extends over 23 amino acids. Per the germline V gene, CDR1 is SGDLS and CDR2 is YYNGEE. J gave up 2 bases and V 3 bases, and 23 bases lay outside the gene matches. Using reference TRBV9 and TRBJ2-3 for the parts outside the CDR3, the full variable domain is DSGVTQTPKHLITATGQRVTLRCSPRSGDLSVYWYQQSLDQGLQFLIQYYNGEERAKGNILERFSAQQFPDLHSELNLSSLELGDSALYFCASSGGYRGTGTSGRPTTDTQYFGPGTRLTVL.

This sequence joins TRBV6-5 and TRBJ2-1; 8 bases line up with TRBD2. Germline loops: CDR1 MNHEY, CDR2 SVGAGI. With 0 bases clipped from V and 3 bases from J, the junction kept 4 bases outside the gene matches. This CDR3 contains 16 residues. The chain's CDR3 is CASSYSSLAGYNEQFF. In DNA form, the CDR3 reads TGTGCCAGCAGTTACTCGAGTCTAGCGGGCTACAATGAGCAGTTCTTC.

This clone was observed a few times. This sequence joins TRBV10-3 and TRBJ1-1; the D gene is possibly TRBD1 (5 bases). Germline loops: CDR1 ENHRY, CDR2 SYGVKD. The CDR3 has 13 residues. Trimming stripped 9 bases from V and 4 bases from J, with 15 bases between. The CDR3 nucleotides read TGTGCCATAACCTCAGGGATCCGCACTGAAGCTTTCTTT. This translates into CAITSGIRTEAFF.